A selection of T cell receptor beta chains follows, all from one sample in a study of CD8+ T cells in alopecia areata. Method: immunoSEQ multiplex PCR; TCRdb's copy keeps in-frame clones and lacks some. The repertoire holds approximately 150,000 clones, with 62% as singletons. The sequenced material came from CD8+ T cells sorted from blood. The receptors were sampled from a human donor in good health. The CDR3 runs from the conserved cysteine through the conserved F or W. The order of the fields is D gene, clone size, J gene, V gene, CDR3 protein, CDR3 DNA. The D gene is left open where the match is weak. The size of a clone is reported for some rows only, either as once, few or many, or as a class for expanded clones.

>TRBD2|-|TRBJ2-1|TRBV9
CASNPGGLAHNEQFF
TGTGCCAGCAACCCGGGGGGACTAGCCCACAATGAGCAGTTCTTC
>TRBD2|few|TRBJ2-1|TRBV28
CASSTLTSGSSYNEQFF
TGTGCCAGCAGTACCTTGACTAGCGGGAGCTCCTACAATGAGCAGTTCTTC
>TRBD2|-|TRBJ2-3|TRBV28
CASKFSGRNPDTQYF
TGTGCCAGCAAGTTTAGCGGGAGGAACCCGGATACGCAGTATTTT
>TRBD1|once|TRBJ1-1|TRBV29-1
CSVTGTGGATEAFF
TGCAGCGTAACCGGGACAGGGGGGGCCACTGAAGCTTTCTTT
>TRBD2|-|TRBJ2-1|TRBV9
CASSVEAGGRDEQFF
TGTGCCAGCAGCGTAGAGGCGGGAGGGAGGGATGAGCAGTTCTTC
>-|-|TRBJ2-1|TRBV29-1
CSVYPGAANEQFF
TGCAGCGTTTATCCGGGGGCAGCCAATGAGCAGTTCTTC
>TRBD1|-|TRBJ2-2|TRBV27
CASSLGTGTGELFF
TGTGCCAGCAGTTTGGGGACAGGTACCGGGGAGCTGTTTTTT
>-|-|TRBJ1-1|TRBV7-9
CATIGGPRPYNTEAFF
TGTGCCACTATAGGGGGGCCGCGTCCGTATAACACTGAAGCTTTCTTT
>-|-|TRBJ2-7|TRBV13
CASSAEIPGSALHF
TGTGCCAGCAGCGCGGAAATCCCTGGGTCCGCCCTCCACTTC
>-|few|TRBJ1-1|TRBV29-1
CSATEGNTEAFF
TGCAGCGCAACGGAGGGTAACACTGAAGCTTTCTTT
>-|-|TRBJ1-1|TRBV29-1
CSGETGRTEAFF
TGCAGCGGGGAAACAGGGCGCACTGAAGCTTTCTTT
>TRBD1|few|TRBJ2-7|TRBV29-1
CSAVNTGGSYEQYF
TGCAGCGCCGTGAATACAGGGGGCTCCTACGAGCAGTACTTC
>-|-|TRBJ2-1|TRBV29-1
CSVETGVPYNEQFF
TGCAGCGTGGAGACAGGTGTTCCCTACAATGAGCAGTTCTTC
>-|-|TRBJ2-2|TRBV15
CATSREGGNTGELLF
TGTGCCACCAGCAGAGAGGGTGGGAACACCGGGGAGCTGCTTTTT
>-|-|TRBJ1-1|TRBV29-1
CSVEIRGREGKNTEAFF
TGCAGCGTTGAAATACGAGGGAGGGAAGGAAAGAACACTGAAGCTTTCTTT
>-|-|TRBJ2-1|TRBV5-1
CASSLLGNEQFF
TGCGCCAGCAGCTTGTTAGGGAATGAGCAGTTCTTC
>-|-|TRBJ1-4|TRBV7-9
CASSFGGGKLFF
TGTGCCAGCAGCTTCGGGGGTGGAAAACTGTTTTTT
>-|few|TRBJ2-7|TRBV30
CAWSTRPYEQYF
TGTGCCTGGAGTACCCGACCTTACGAGCAGTACTTC
>-|-|TRBJ2-1|TRBV29-1
CSVALARGNEQFF
TGCAGCGTTGCCCTAGCGAGGGGGAATGAGCAGTTCTTC
>TRBD1|-|TRBJ2-1|TRBV7-2
CASRLGTGTEPYNEQFF
TGTGCCAGCAGACTCGGCACCGGGACAGAGCCCTACAATGAGCAGTTCTTC
>-|-|TRBJ2-3|TRBV7-9
CASSLAGITDTQYF
TGTGCCAGCAGCTTAGCAGGTATCACAGATACGCAGTATTTT
>TRBD2|-|TRBJ2-1|TRBV7-9
CASSHWGGTTYNEQFF
TGTGCCAGCAGCCACTGGGGTGGGACTACTTACAATGAGCAGTTCTTC
>-|few|TRBJ2-1|TRBV9
CASSAHTGKRINEQFF
TGTGCCAGCAGCGCACACACAGGGAAGCGGATCAATGAGCAGTTCTTC
>-|-|TRBJ2-1|TRBV9
CASSVEGESSYNEQFF
TGTGCCAGCAGCGTAGAGGGCGAGAGCTCCTACAATGAGCAGTTCTTC
>-|-|TRBJ2-7|TRBV27
CASSVGQIYEQYF
TGTGCCAGCAGTGTAGGACAGATCTACGAGCAGTACTTC
>-|few|TRBJ1-5|TRBV16
CASSQGQPQHF
TGTGCCAGCAGCCAGGGGCAGCCCCAGCATTTT
>TRBD1|few|TRBJ2-7|TRBV6-6
CASSYQDRTSYEQYF
TGTGCCAGCAGTTACCAGGACAGGACCTCCTACGAGCAGTACTTC